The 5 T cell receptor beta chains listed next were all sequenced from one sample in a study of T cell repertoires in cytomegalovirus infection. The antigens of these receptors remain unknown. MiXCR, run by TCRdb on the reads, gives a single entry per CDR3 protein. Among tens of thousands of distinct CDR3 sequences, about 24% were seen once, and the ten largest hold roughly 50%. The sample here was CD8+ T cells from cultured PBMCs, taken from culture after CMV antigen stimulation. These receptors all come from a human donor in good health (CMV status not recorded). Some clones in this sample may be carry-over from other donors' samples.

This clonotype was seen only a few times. The CDR3, as DNA: TGTGCCAGCAGTTTCCCCGGAATTGAACACCGAGAGCTGTTTTTT. Its protein is CASSFPGIEHRELFF. The chain is built from TRBV12-3 or TRBV12-4 and TRBJ2-2, with no clear D. Trimming left V 3 bases short and J 11 bases short, with 19 bases between. CDR3 length: 15 residues.

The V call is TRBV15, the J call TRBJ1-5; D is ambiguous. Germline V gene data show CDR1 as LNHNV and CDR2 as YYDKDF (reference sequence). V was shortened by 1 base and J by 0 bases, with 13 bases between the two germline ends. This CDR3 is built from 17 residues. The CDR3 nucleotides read TGTGCCACCAGCAGAGTAAGCGGGGAAGGTAGCAATCAGCCCCAGCATTTT. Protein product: CATSRVSGEGSNQPQHF.

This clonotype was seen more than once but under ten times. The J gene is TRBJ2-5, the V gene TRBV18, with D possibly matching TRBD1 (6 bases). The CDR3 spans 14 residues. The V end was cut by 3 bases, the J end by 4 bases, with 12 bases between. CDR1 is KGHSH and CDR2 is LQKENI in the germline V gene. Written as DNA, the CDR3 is TGTGCCAGCTCACCTCCGGGACAACGAGAGACCCAGTACTTC. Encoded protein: CASSPPGQRETQYF.

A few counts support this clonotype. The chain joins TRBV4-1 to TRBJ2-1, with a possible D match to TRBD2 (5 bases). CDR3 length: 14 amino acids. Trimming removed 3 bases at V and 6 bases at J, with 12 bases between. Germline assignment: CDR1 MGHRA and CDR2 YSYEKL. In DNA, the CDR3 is TGCGCCAGCAGCCACGAGCGGAGCCCCAATGAGCAGTTCTTC. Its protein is CASSHERSPNEQFF.

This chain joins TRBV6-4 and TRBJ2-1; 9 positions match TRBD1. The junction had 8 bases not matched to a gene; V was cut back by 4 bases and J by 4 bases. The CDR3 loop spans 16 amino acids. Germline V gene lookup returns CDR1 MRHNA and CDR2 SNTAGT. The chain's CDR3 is CASSAAGTGSYNEQFF. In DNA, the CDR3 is TGTGCCAGCAGTGCCGCGGGGACAGGGAGTTACAATGAGCAGTTCTTC.